A selection of T cell receptor beta chains follows, all from one sample in a study of Ad26.COV2.S vaccination and SARS-CoV-2 variants. TCRdb's copy holds only in-frame clones and misses some; the assay was immunoSEQ multiplex PCR. The sample shows around 340,000 clones, approximately 90% of them seen only once. The sample here was peripheral blood, taken in a trial of Ad26.COV2.S vaccine versus placebo. The receptors originated from a person between 18 and 60 years old who received the Ad26.COV2.S COVID-19 vaccine or a placebo. Each CDR3 is given with its conserved first and last residue. D genes are given only for firm matches. Clone size is given for some rows only: seen once, a few or many times, or a class if the clone is expanded.

size: -
D: -
J: TRBJ1-1
V: TRBV14
DNA: TGTGCCAGCAGCCAAGTGACGGTCGGACGGACTGAAGCTTTCTTT
CDR3: CASSQVTVGRTEAFF

size: -
D: -
J: TRBJ2-5
V: TRBV5-1
DNA: TGCGCCAGCAGCTTGCGTACAGTCCAAGAGACCCAGTACTTC
CDR3: CASSLRTVQETQYF

size: -
D: TRBD1
J: TRBJ2-2
V: TRBV4-3
DNA: TGCGCCAGCAGCCAAGCAATCCGACAGGGCAGTGGCACCGGGGAGCTGTTTTTT
CDR3: CASSQAIRQGSGTGELFF

size: -
D: -
J: TRBJ1-5
V: TRBV19
DNA: TGTGCCAGTAGTATGGGGGAGGCGGCTAATCAGCCCCAGCATTTT
CDR3: CASSMGEAANQPQHF

size: few
D: -
J: TRBJ1-1
V: TRBV7-2
DNA: TGTGCCAGCAGCTTAAACCCCGTGGCAGGGCGCACTGAAGCTTTCTTT
CDR3: CASSLNPVAGRTEAFF

size: -
D: -
J: TRBJ1-1
V: TRBV21-1
DNA: TGTGCCAGCAACAAATCCTCCGGGACACTTATGAACACTGAAGCTTTCTTT
CDR3: CASNKSSGTLMNTEAFF

size: -
D: -
J: TRBJ2-1
V: TRBV29-1
DNA: TGCAGCGTTGAAGATCCAAGGTCGGGCCAGGGTAATGTCTATGAGCAGTTCTTC
CDR3: CSVEDPRSGQGNVYEQFF

size: -
D: -
J: TRBJ2-2
V: TRBV7-9
DNA: TGTGCCAGCAGCCCTCATATCACCGGGGAGCTGTTTTTT
CDR3: CASSPHITGELFF

size: -
D: -
J: TRBJ1-6
V: TRBV18
DNA: TGTGCCAGCTCTCCCCTCCCAGCCACAAATTCACCCCTCCACTTT
CDR3: CASSPLPATNSPLHF

size: -
D: -
J: TRBJ1-1
V: TRBV7-9
DNA: TGTGCCAGCAGCTTAGTTAGGATGAACACTGAAGCTTTCTTT
CDR3: CASSLVRMNTEAFF

size: -
D: TRBD1
J: TRBJ1-6
V: TRBV6-4
DNA: TGTGCCAGCAGTGACAGGGACAGGGGATCACCCCTCCACTTT
CDR3: CASSDRDRGSPLHF

size: -
D: TRBD2
J: TRBJ2-3
V: TRBV11-2
DNA: TGTGCCAGCAGCTTAACGGGACTAGCGGGGGGGCGGTCAGATACGCAGTATTTT
CDR3: CASSLTGLAGGRSDTQYF

size: -
D: TRBD2
J: TRBJ2-2
V: TRBV9
DNA: TGTGCCAGCAGCCCGGGACTAGCGGGAGGGCCTCTTGGGGAGCTGTTTTTT
CDR3: CASSPGLAGGPLGELFF

size: -
D: TRBD1
J: TRBJ2-2
V: TRBV11-2
DNA: TGTGCCAGCAGCTTAGATCCAGGGGGCACCGGGGAGCTGTTTTTT
CDR3: CASSLDPGGTGELFF

size: -
D: -
J: TRBJ2-7
V: TRBV28
DNA: TGTGCCAGCAGCTTCTGGCAAAGATCCGGGACGGTCTACGAGCAGTACTTC
CDR3: CASSFWQRSGTVYEQYF

size: -
D: TRBD1
J: TRBJ1-2
V: TRBV7-8
DNA: TGTGCCAGCAGCTTAGCGCTAGGACAGGGATATGGCTACACCTTC
CDR3: CASSLALGQGYGYTF

size: -
D: -
J: TRBJ1-4
V: TRBV19
DNA: TGTGCCAGCACTTCTAACCAGGGTTTTAATGAAAAACTGTTTTTT
CDR3: CASTSNQGFNEKLFF

size: -
D: -
J: TRBJ2-7
V: TRBV5-4
DNA: TGTGCCAGCAGCAAGGGGCCGGGGGAGCAGTACTTC
CDR3: CASSKGPGEQYF

size: -
D: -
J: TRBJ2-1
V: TRBV24-1
DNA: TGTGCCACTAAGAAAGACAGATGCTGTTGGTCCTACAATGAGCAGTTCTTC
CDR3: CATKKDRCCWSYNEQFF

size: -
D: -
J: TRBJ1-3
V: TRBV7-2
DNA: TGTGCCAGCAGCGCGGGACAACTATTGACGGGAAACACCATATATTTT
CDR3: CASSAGQLLTGNTIYF

size: few
D: TRBD1
J: TRBJ1-5
V: TRBV6-5
DNA: TGTGCCAGCAGAAGACAGGGGGGTAGCAATCAGCCCCAGCATTTT
CDR3: CASRRQGGSNQPQHF

size: -
D: TRBD2
J: TRBJ2-1
V: TRBV15
DNA: TGTGCCACCAGCAGAGCGGGACTAGCGAGAACTGCCTACAATGAGCAGTTCTTC
CDR3: CATSRAGLARTAYNEQFF

size: once
D: -
J: TRBJ2-7
V: TRBV27
DNA: TGTGCCAGCAGTTCAGGCACCGGGACTCACTTCAGCTACGAGCAGTACTTC
CDR3: CASSSGTGTHFSYEQYF

size: -
D: -
J: TRBJ2-2
V: TRBV11-3
DNA: TGTGCCAGCAGCCTAGGGCAGGGGCTCCAAGGTGCCGGGGAGCTGTTTTTT
CDR3: CASSLGQGLQGAGELFF

size: -
D: -
J: TRBJ1-1
V: TRBV20-1
DNA: TGCAGTGCTAGCCGACACGGTGAAGCTTTCTTT
CDR3: CSASRHGEAFF

size: -
D: TRBD2
J: TRBJ2-2
V: TRBV19
DNA: TGTGCCAGTAGCCTACTAGCGGGATACACCGGGGAGCTGTTTTTT
CDR3: CASSLLAGYTGELFF

size: -
D: -
J: TRBJ1-2
V: TRBV6-5
DNA: TGTGCCAGCAGTTACTCGTTTCAGGGAGGTGGCTACACCTTC
CDR3: CASSYSFQGGGYTF

size: -
D: TRBD2
J: TRBJ2-5
V: TRBV2
DNA: TGTGCCAGCCGACAAGGGACTAGCGGGGGGGAGACCCAGTACTTC
CDR3: CASRQGTSGGETQYF

size: -
D: TRBD1
J: TRBJ1-4
V: TRBV25-1
DNA: TGTGCCAGCAGTGACGGACAGGGGAATGAAAAACTGTTTTTT
CDR3: CASSDGQGNEKLFF

size: -
D: TRBD2
J: TRBJ2-2
V: TRBV11-2
DNA: TGTGCCAGCAGCAAATCCGGGACTAGCAGGAACACCGGGGAGCTGTTTTTT
CDR3: CASSKSGTSRNTGELFF

size: -
D: -
J: TRBJ2-3
V: TRBV5-6
DNA: TGTGCCAGCAAGAGGTTGCGGTTTCAACTCACAGATACGCAGTATTTT
CDR3: CASKRLRFQLTDTQYF

size: -
D: -
J: TRBJ1-1
V: TRBV28
DNA: TGTGCCAGCAGTTTACCCCAGAACACTGAAGCTTTCTTT
CDR3: CASSLPQNTEAFF

size: -
D: TRBD1
J: TRBJ2-2
V: TRBV2
DNA: TGTGCCAGCATGCGGGACAGGGGCGGCACCGGGGAGCTGTTTTTT
CDR3: CASMRDRGGTGELFF

size: -
D: TRBD2
J: TRBJ2-1
V: TRBV15
DNA: TGTGCCACCAGCACCGGGAGGCCTGACTTTCTATACAATGAGCAGTTCTTC
CDR3: CATSTGRPDFLYNEQFF

size: -
D: -
J: TRBJ2-2
V: TRBV4-2
DNA: TGTGCCAGCAGCCCACAGGCCAACACCGGGGAGCTGTTTTTT
CDR3: CASSPQANTGELFF

size: -
D: -
J: TRBJ2-7
V: TRBV5-1
DNA: TGCGCCAGCAGCTTGGCCGTGTCGGAGGGGGAGCAGTACTTC
CDR3: CASSLAVSEGEQYF

size: once
D: TRBD1
J: TRBJ1-2
V: TRBV7-8
DNA: TGTGCCAGCAGCCGTGGACAGGGGGCGGCTGGCTACACCTTC
CDR3: CASSRGQGAAGYTF

size: -
D: TRBD1
J: TRBJ2-7
V: TRBV9
DNA: TGTGCCAGCAGCGTAGAGGGGGCCCGAACCTACGAGCAGTACTTC
CDR3: CASSVEGARTYEQYF

size: -
D: -
J: TRBJ2-2
V: TRBV19
DNA: TGTGCCAGTACTCCGACTACAATACAGGGAGGCATCACCGGGGAGCTGTTTTTT
CDR3: CASTPTTIQGGITGELFF

size: -
D: TRBD2
J: TRBJ2-5
V: TRBV5-4
DNA: TGTGCCAGCAGCTTGGGCGGGGGGGCCGAGTACGAGACCCAGTACTTC
CDR3: CASSLGGGAEYETQYF

size: -
D: -
J: TRBJ2-2
V: TRBV6-1
DNA: TGTGCCAGCAGTGAGGGGGTCTTTAACACCGGGGAGCTGTTTTTT
CDR3: CASSEGVFNTGELFF

size: -
D: -
J: TRBJ1-2
V: TRBV2
DNA: TGTGCCAGCAGTGCTTCCGGGGACGGCTATGGCTACACCTTC
CDR3: CASSASGDGYGYTF

size: -
D: -
J: TRBJ1-2
V: TRBV6-5
DNA: TGTGCCAGCAGTAACCCCGGAGGGGGCTATGGCTACACCTTC
CDR3: CASSNPGGGYGYTF